This T cell receptor beta chain appears in the sequencing data of a study of blood T cell repertoires in COVID-19 (dated by TCRdb to the early 2020s). About the full investigation: Samples from collaborators originated in the United States, Italy and Spain and spanned both the acute and convalescent phases of COVID-19. The prospective study material was composed of cDNA or gDNA derived from T cells, B-cell-depleted T cells, or PBMCs. The dataset comprised deeply sampled blood TCRbeta repertoires from subjects exposed to, actively infected with, or recovered from COVID-19. The repertoires were released in a freely available public database intended as a resource for research on the immune response to SARS-CoV-2. Samples were obtained from the ongoing ImmuneRACE study (first 160 participants) and from approximately 1,200 subjects provided by 6 global collaborators. A de-identified subject ID, COVID-19 status, age in years and sex were almost always included in the sample metadata. Where available, HLA class I and class II types were obtained from metadata supplied by the sample provider rather than from assay-based typing.

Including cysteine and valine, the CDR3 has 15 amino acids. Only the CDR3 DNA stays, 45 bases, in frame from base 1. At the junction V is shortened by 1 base and J by 3 bases, with 13 bases in between. The germline V gene sets CDR1 to SNHLY and CDR2 to FYNNEI. Collaborating institutions collected whole blood in K2EDTA tubes following their own protocols. For TCRbeta analysis, collaborators shipped samples as frozen whole blood, isolated PBMCs, or DNA extracted from either of those sample types. The full study reports these points: How much clinical and demographic metadata was included differed by source and by participant, and the metadata was provided uncurated.

TCRbeta CDR3 regions were amplified from genomic DNA by means of the immunoSEQ Assay, a bias-controlled multiplex PCR. In the source study's methods: The number of nucleated cells in each sample was estimated by amplification of reference gene primers within the assay. To quantify the absolute abundance of each unique TCRbeta CDR3 rearrangement, sequence reads were collapsed and filtered. Productive Simpson clonality was computed per sample as the square root of Simpson's diversity index over productive rearrangements. TCRdb holds this immuneACCESS table with in-frame rearrangements only. Some clones are missing; in checked studies, unresolved V genes explain under half, and the rest has no known cause. D and trimming come from the DNA, and the V and J calls and clone size come from that table. The sample table shows roughly 91,000 clones, and 65% to 80% are seen once. The ten largest account for 11% of the sample.

As concerns this clone: This receptor's antigen is unknown. No base quality information exists; no much larger clone differs at one position.

The chain couples TRBV2 to TRBJ2-7; the D gene is perhaps TRBD1, on 5 matching bases. The sequence came from a man aged 70-80 years with acute or convalescent COVID-19. The sample consisted of peripheral blood. The nucleotide sequence reads TGTGCCAGCAGTGAAGTCGCAGGGCAGGGCTACGAGCAGTACGTC. Its amino acids are CASSEVAGQGYEQYV.